This is a list of T cell receptor beta chains from one sample in a study of T cell repertoires in cytomegalovirus infection. In TCRdb, the reads were re-called with MiXCR into one record per CDR3 protein. The data hold approximately 300,000 distinct CDR3 sequences, with approximately 25% observed a single time. Their antigens remain unidentified. Sequencing used cultured PBMCs, obtained from culture after CMV antigen stimulation. Receptors originate from a human donor in good health (CMV status not recorded). Some clones in this sample may be carry-over from other donors' samples. CDR3s include the opening cysteine and the closing phenylalanine or tryptophan. D genes are given only for firm matches. Not all rows give a size; the values are once, few, many and, for expanded clones, a class.

V	size	D	J	CDR3	DNA
TRBV27	few	-	TRBJ2-1	CASSSLYWPEQFF	TGTGCCAGCAGTTCCCTTTATTGGCCTGAGCAGTTCTTC
TRBV7-6	many	-	TRBJ1-2	CASSLGRDGFSDYGYTF	TGTGCCAGCAGCTTGGGCCGGGACGGATTTTCCGACTATGGCTACACCTTC
TRBV7-2	-	-	TRBJ2-5	CASSVGGAAGETQYF	TGTGCCAGCAGCGTAGGGGGGGCGGCGGGAGAGACCCAGTACTTC
TRBV27	-	-	TRBJ1-2	CASSLSRLGYGYTF	TGTGCCAGCAGTTTATCGAGATTAGGGTATGGCTACACCTTC
TRBV7-8	many	-	TRBJ2-3	CASSRMGAGSTDTQYF	TGTGCCAGCAGTCGAATGGGTGCGGGGAGCACAGATACGCAGTATTTT
TRBV12-3/TRBV12-4	-	-	TRBJ1-2	CASSFGWATPMGYTF	TGTGCCAGCAGTTTCGGGTGGGCTACCCCTATGGGCTACACCTTC
TRBV7-9	few	TRBD1	TRBJ2-5	CASSLTGVLGAQYF	TGTGCCAGCAGCTTAACAGGGGTACTCGGGGCCCAGTACTTC
TRBV28	-	TRBD1	TRBJ2-3	CASSQLRSGTAGYTDTQYF	TGTGCCAGCAGTCAACTTCGATCCGGGACAGCCGGCTACACAGATACGCAGTATTTT
TRBV28	-	-	TRBJ2-3	CASSFLAGTDTQYF	TGTGCCAGCAGTTTCTTAGCTGGGACAGATACGCAGTATTTT
TRBV7-2	-	TRBD2	TRBJ2-3	CASSGGLARGTDTQYF	TGTGCCAGCAGCGGGGGACTAGCGCGTGGCACAGATACGCAGTATTTT
TRBV7-2	-	-	TRBJ2-3	CASSSRYTDTQYF	TGTGCCAGCAGCTCGAGATACACAGATACGCAGTATTTT
TRBV12-3/TRBV12-4	few	TRBD1	TRBJ2-6	CASSLSLDRGQGGANVLTF	TGTGCCAGCAGTTTAAGCTTGGACAGGGGGCAAGGTGGGGCCAACGTCCTGACTTTC
TRBV5-6	few	TRBD2	TRBJ2-5	CASSRVSGSRETQYF	TGTGCCAGCAGTAGAGTTAGCGGGAGCCGTGAGACCCAGTACTTC
TRBV27	-	-	TRBJ2-3	CASSLSEGADTQYF	TGTGCCAGCAGTTTATCCGAGGGCGCAGATACGCAGTATTTT
TRBV7-2	-	-	TRBJ2-2	CASSFYAASDTGELFF	TGTGCCAGCAGCTTTTACGCCGCTTCCGACACCGGGGAGCTGTTTTTT
TRBV7-2	few	TRBD2	TRBJ2-7	CASTTVGLASGEQYF	TGTGCCAGCACCACAGTCGGACTAGCGTCCGGCGAGCAGTACTTC
TRBV30	-	-	TRBJ2-2	CAWSVTGIAGELFF	TGTGCCTGGAGTGTTACAGGGATTGCCGGGGAGCTGTTTTTT
TRBV7-6	-	-	TRBJ1-5	CASSGQTGQPQHF	TGTGCCAGCAGTGGACAGACCGGTCAGCCCCAGCATTTT
TRBV7-2	many	TRBD2	TRBJ2-1	CASSTGGSEQFF	TGTGCCAGCAGTACGGGGGGGAGTGAGCAGTTCTTC
TRBV20-1	-	-	TRBJ2-7	CSAPGQSSYEQYF	TGCAGTGCTCCTGGACAGTCGTCCTACGAGCAGTACTTC
TRBV4-1	-	-	TRBJ1-1	CASSNRGRDISEAFF	TGCGCCAGCAGCAATCGCGGTCGGGATATCTCTGAAGCTTTCTTT
TRBV25-1	-	-	TRBJ1-2	CASSEDNYGYTF	TGTGCCAGCAGCGAGGATAACTATGGCTACACCTTC
TRBV12-3/TRBV12-4	many	-	TRBJ2-7	CASSLRQFHEQYF	TGTGCCAGCAGTTTGAGGCAGTTCCACGAGCAGTACTTC
TRBV28	many	-	TRBJ2-1	CASSPLLATRHNEQFF	TGTGCCAGCAGCCCCTTACTAGCTACCAGGCACAATGAGCAGTTCTTC
TRBV12-3/TRBV12-4	-	-	TRBJ1-1	CASSLTGERTEAFF	TGTGCCAGCAGTTTAACCGGCGAGAGAACTGAAGCTTTCTTT
TRBV18	few	-	TRBJ2-1	CASSPPGRTISYNEQFF	TGTGCCAGCTCACCACCGGGCAGGACGATATCCTACAATGAGCAGTTCTTC
TRBV12-3/TRBV12-4	few	-	TRBJ2-1	CASSLMSFSYNEQFF	TGTGCCAGCAGTTTAATGTCTTTCTCCTACAATGAGCAGTTCTTC
TRBV9	few	-	TRBJ2-5	CASSVGRETQYF	TGTGCCAGCAGCGTAGGCCGGGAGACCCAGTACTTC
TRBV7-8	-	-	TRBJ2-5	CPSSLRPWETQYF	TGTCCCAGCAGCCTTCGACCTTGGGAGACCCAGTACTTC
TRBV6-8	-	TRBD2	TRBJ2-3	CASSYEAGGRTDTQYF	TGTGCCAGCAGTTACGAGGCGGGAGGTCGCACAGATACGCAGTATTTT
TRBV5-6	-	TRBD1	TRBJ1-1	CASSVITGVLNPEAFF	TGTGCCAGCAGCGTAATTACAGGGGTCCTTAACCCTGAAGCTTTCTTT
TRBV12-3/TRBV12-4	few	TRBD1	TRBJ2-7	CASSLGGTGRTHEQYF	TGTGCCAGCAGTCTGGGGGGGACAGGGCGTACCCACGAGCAGTACTTC
TRBV7-9	-	-	TRBJ1-2	CASSLAQGYFSYTF	TGTGCCAGCAGCTTAGCGCAGGGATATTTCTCCTACACCTTC
TRBV19	-	TRBD1	TRBJ1-5	CASSVQQGAGQPQHF	TGTGCCAGTAGTGTCCAACAGGGGGCCGGGCAGCCCCAGCATTTT
TRBV6-2/TRBV6-3	few	-	TRBJ2-1	CASSIPRENEQFF	TGTGCCAGCAGCATTCCCAGGGAAAATGAGCAGTTCTTC
TRBV20-1	-	-	TRBJ2-2	CSARDWESSTGELFF	TGCAGTGCTAGAGATTGGGAAAGTTCCACCGGGGAGCTGTTTTTT
TRBV19	-	-	TRBJ1-1	CASSVRPSWGANTEAFF	TGTGCCAGTAGTGTAAGGCCCTCGTGGGGGGCAAACACTGAAGCTTTCTTT
TRBV5-6	few	-	TRBJ1-5	CASSLEKSGMQPQHF	TGTGCCAGCAGCTTGGAAAAATCAGGTATGCAGCCCCAGCATTTT
TRBV7-2	many	-	TRBJ2-2	CASSLGITGELFF	TGTGCCAGCAGCTTAGGCATCACCGGGGAGCTGTTTTTT
TRBV5-4	-	-	TRBJ1-2	CASSADGRDYGYTF	TGTGCCAGCAGCGCGGACGGGAGAGACTATGGCTACACCTTC
TRBV6-2/TRBV6-3	-	TRBD2	TRBJ2-2	CASIHRWTRSGELFF	TGTGCCAGCATACATCGATGGACTAGGTCCGGGGAGCTGTTTTTT
TRBV30	-	-	TRBJ1-1	CASASAGNTEAFF	TGTGCCTCCGCCTCGGCCGGGAACACTGAAGCTTTCTTT
TRBV6-6	-	TRBD1	TRBJ2-7	CASVTPGQRSYEQYF	TGTGCCAGCGTTACCCCGGGACAGAGATCCTACGAGCAGTACTTC
TRBV7-2	many	-	TRBJ2-1	CASSSSSYNEQFF	TGTGCCAGCAGCTCGAGCTCCTACAATGAGCAGTTCTTC
TRBV15	-	-	TRBJ2-2	CATSRDPAGNTGELFF	TGTGCCACCAGCAGAGATCCAGCGGGGAACACCGGGGAGCTGTTTTTT
TRBV30	-	-	TRBJ1-1	CAWERGGNTEAFF	TGTGCCTGGGAAAGAGGGGGGAACACTGAAGCTTTCTTT
TRBV20-1	many	-	TRBJ2-1	CSAFPPNPNEQFF	TGCAGTGCTTTTCCTCCGAACCCCAATGAGCAGTTCTTC
TRBV28	many	-	TRBJ1-2	CASSFRWDYTF	TGTGCCAGCAGTTTCCGATGGGACTACACCTTC
TRBV5-4	-	-	TRBJ2-3	CASSSDISTDTQYF	TGTGCCAGCAGCTCTGACATTAGCACAGATACGCAGTATTTT
TRBV4-1	-	-	TRBJ2-2	CASSYQVDGELFF	TGCGCCAGCAGTTACCAGGTGGACGGGGAGCTGTTTTTT
TRBV7-2	-	TRBD2	TRBJ2-7	CASSLGSSGGAYEQYF	TGTGCCAGCAGCTTAGGTTCTAGCGGGGGGGCCTACGAGCAGTACTTC
TRBV7-2	many	-	TRBJ1-2	CASSFRGVGYGYTF	TGTGCCAGCAGCTTCAGGGGAGTGGGCTATGGCTACACCTTC
TRBV20-1	few	TRBD1	TRBJ1-6	CSAPSLQGRNSPLHF	TGCAGTGCTCCTAGTCTACAGGGGAGGAATTCACCCCTCCACTTT
TRBV19	few	TRBD2	TRBJ2-5	CASSFRTSGSQETQYF	TGTGCCAGTAGTTTCCGGACTAGCGGGAGTCAAGAGACCCAGTACTTC
TRBV4-3	-	TRBD1	TRBJ1-6	CASNLHPGQGGNSPLHF	TGCGCCAGCAACCTCCACCCGGGACAGGGGGGCAATTCACCCCTCCACTTT
TRBV20-1	-	-	TRBJ1-1	CSARDTSWGPEAFF	TGCAGTGCTAGAGATACATCCTGGGGGCCTGAAGCTTTCTTT
TRBV7-2	many	TRBD2	TRBJ2-5	CASGEGSGSEETQYF	TGTGCCAGCGGGGAGGGTAGCGGGAGTGAAGAGACCCAGTACTTC
TRBV7-2	-	-	TRBJ1-2	CASSLPSDSGLNYGYTF	TGTGCCAGCAGCTTACCTTCGGACAGCGGGCTTAACTATGGCTACACCTTC